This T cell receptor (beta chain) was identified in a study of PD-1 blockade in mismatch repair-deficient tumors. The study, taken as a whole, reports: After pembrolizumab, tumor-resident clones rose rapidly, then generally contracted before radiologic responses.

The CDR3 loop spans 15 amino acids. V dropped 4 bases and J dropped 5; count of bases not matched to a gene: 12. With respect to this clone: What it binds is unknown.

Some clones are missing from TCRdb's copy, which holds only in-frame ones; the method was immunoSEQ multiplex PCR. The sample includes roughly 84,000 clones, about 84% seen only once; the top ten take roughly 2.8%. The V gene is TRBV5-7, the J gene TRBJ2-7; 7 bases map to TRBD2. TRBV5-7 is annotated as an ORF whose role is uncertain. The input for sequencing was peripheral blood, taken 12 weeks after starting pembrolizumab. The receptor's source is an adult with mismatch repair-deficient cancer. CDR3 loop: CASSPLGEGRNEQYF. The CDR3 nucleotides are TGTGCCAGCAGCCCCTTGGGGGAGGGCCGGAACGAGCAGTACTTC.